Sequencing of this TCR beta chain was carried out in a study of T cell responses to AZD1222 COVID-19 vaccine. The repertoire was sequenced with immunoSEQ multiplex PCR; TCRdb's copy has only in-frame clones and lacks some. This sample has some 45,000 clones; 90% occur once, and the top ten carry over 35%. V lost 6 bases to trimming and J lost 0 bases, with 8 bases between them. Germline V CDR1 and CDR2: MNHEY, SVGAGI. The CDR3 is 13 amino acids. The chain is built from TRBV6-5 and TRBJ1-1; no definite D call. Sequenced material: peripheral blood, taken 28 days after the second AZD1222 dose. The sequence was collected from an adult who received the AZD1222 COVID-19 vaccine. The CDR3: CASRDQVNTEAFF. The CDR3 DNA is TGTGCCAGCAGAGACCAGGTGAACACTGAAGCTTTCTTT.